These T cell receptor beta chains were read from a single sample in a study of blood T cell repertoires in COVID-19. Method: immunoSEQ multiplex PCR; TCRdb's copy keeps in-frame clones and lacks some. Here the sample spans more than 250,000 clones, 85% to 90% being singletons. The specimen sequenced was peripheral blood. Receptor source: a woman in her forties or fifties with COVID-19, enrolled during active disease. Each CDR3 is given with its conserved first and last residue.

TRBV13	TRBJ2-7	CASSLGGATSYEQYF
TRBV10-3	TRBJ1-3	CAISDRDSGPGNTIYF
TRBV5-1	TRBJ2-1	CASRPGLAGGPRNEQFF
TRBV11-2	TRBJ2-1	CASSPFSGRDRGEQFF
TRBV7-9	TRBJ1-4	CASSPGQGARANEKLFF
TRBV18	TRBJ1-2	CASSRREDRGDPRYGYTF
TRBV3-1/TRBV3-2	TRBJ1-1	CASSQGRGYMNTEAFF
TRBV19	TRBJ1-6	CASLSTQGHSPLHF
TRBV5-4	TRBJ2-1	CASSPGIGSNNEQFF
TRBV7-9	TRBJ1-3	CASSLLQGQAGNTIYF
TRBV9	TRBJ1-1	CASSKTGSGNTEAFF
TRBV11-2	TRBJ2-5	CASSLRTGLEATQETQYF
TRBV6-5	TRBJ1-1	CASSYARNTEAFF
TRBV7-9	TRBJ2-7	CASSLEGLLAGPYEQYF
TRBV19	TRBJ1-1	CASNPGSSNTEAFF
TRBV27	TRBJ1-1	CASSHGRITGTMTEAFF
TRBV14	TRBJ1-2	CASSQDPRLYGYTF
TRBV19	TRBJ2-3	CASKDGSATDTQYF
TRBV7-3	TRBJ2-1	CASSPGVVSYNEQFF
TRBV5-6	TRBJ1-5	CASSLEGSGSANQPQHF
TRBV18	TRBJ2-3	CASLTGTSGTDTQYF
TRBV7-3	TRBJ1-1	CASSLTYSSGLGTEAFF
TRBV6-5	TRBJ1-6	CASSYDRVTNSPLHF
TRBV11-1	TRBJ1-2	CASSLGQGNYGYTF
TRBV11-2	TRBJ2-2	CASSILAGTNTGELFF
TRBV9	TRBJ1-1	CASSAGQNTEAFF
TRBV30	TRBJ1-1	CAWSVKGQGGFRTEAFF
TRBV19	TRBJ2-6	CASSDRAGANVLTF
TRBV19	TRBJ2-7	CASSRKGTPYEQYF
TRBV7-8	TRBJ2-7	CASSLAFREQYF
TRBV7-9	TRBJ2-5	CASSLVGAPQETQYF
TRBV4-3	TRBJ1-1	CASSQDRGFSAEAFF
TRBV7-8	TRBJ1-5	CASSSTDRNNQPQHF
TRBV15	TRBJ2-5	CATSTDQRVQETQYF
TRBV6-5	TRBJ2-1	CASRTDNEQFF
TRBV29-1	TRBJ2-1	CSLSWSHGTNEQFF
TRBV19	TRBJ2-7	CASSIAFFAYEQYF
TRBV6-5	TRBJ1-4	CATSFDTTNEKLFF
TRBV25-1	TRBJ1-6	CASSEYSDSALHF
TRBV6-6	TRBJ2-6	CASSPDRSFGSGANVLTF
TRBV4-3	TRBJ2-7	CASSQDIQGSSYEQYF
TRBV29-1	TRBJ2-5	CSVEGLLAGVGQETQYF
TRBV2	TRBJ1-6	CASSELGGLSPLHF
TRBV7-3	TRBJ2-6	CASRSRDRGYGANVLTF
TRBV7-9	TRBJ1-2	CASRLTAGNGYTF
TRBV6-5	TRBJ2-7	CASSYLDRAQQYF
TRBV25-1	TRBJ2-7	CASSEIGTATYEQYF
TRBV2	TRBJ1-2	CASSDRGGNGYTF
TRBV18	TRBJ2-7	CASSPTTDRTYEQYF
TRBV7-2	TRBJ1-2	CASSLETDRADGYTF
TRBV5-1	TRBJ1-5	CASSYGTPNQPQHF
TRBV24-1	TRBJ1-2	CATSDPVAGGDGYTF
TRBV27	TRBJ2-7	CASSLGGARVDPYEQYF